The T cell receptor (beta chain) described here comes from a study of shared clonotypes between healthy human individuals. Study-level findings and limits: Larger estimated richness was generally recorded for naive subsets relative to memory subsets.

As to this clone: The target antigen is unknown. The same CDR3 also results from other DNA sequences found in this sample.

Trimming stripped 0 bases from V and 1 base from J, with 3 bases between. Germline CDR1 SGHDN, CDR2 FVKESK. CDR3 length equals 13 residues. Execution of the assay was at deep level. Researchers divided each subset's genomic DNA evenly across several immunoSEQ plates. Generated by immunoSEQ multiplex PCR, the TCRdb table keeps only in-frame clones and is missing some. The sample holds roughly 680,000 clones, roughly 72% seen once. The clonotype was recovered from a woman aged 25 to 39 in good health. This sequence joins TRBV14 and TRBJ1-1; D gene uncertain. The sequenced material came from memory CD4+ T cells sorted from blood. Sample subset: CD45RA-negative fraction. CDR3 residues: CASSQDTNTEAFF. CDR3 sequence (DNA): TGTGCCAGCAGCCAAGACACGAACACTGAAGCTTTCTTT.